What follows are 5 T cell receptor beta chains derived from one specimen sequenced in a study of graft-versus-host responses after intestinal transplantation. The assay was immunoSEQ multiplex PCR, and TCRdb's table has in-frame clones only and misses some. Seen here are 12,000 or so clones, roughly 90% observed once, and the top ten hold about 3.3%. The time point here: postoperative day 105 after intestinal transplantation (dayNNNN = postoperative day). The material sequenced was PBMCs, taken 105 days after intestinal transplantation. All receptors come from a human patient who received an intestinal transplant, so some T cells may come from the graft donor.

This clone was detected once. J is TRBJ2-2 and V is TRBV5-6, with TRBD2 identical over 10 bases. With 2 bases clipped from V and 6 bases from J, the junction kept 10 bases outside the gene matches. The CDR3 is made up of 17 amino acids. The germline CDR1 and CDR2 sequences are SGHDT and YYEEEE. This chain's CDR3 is CASSLFRLAGDAGELFF. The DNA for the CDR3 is TGTGCCAGCAGCTTATTTCGGCTAGCGGGAGATGCCGGGGAGCTGTTTTTT. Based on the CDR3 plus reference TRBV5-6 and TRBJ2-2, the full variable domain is DAGVTQSPTHLIKTRGQQVTLRCSPKSGHDTVSWYQQALGQGPQFIFQYYEEEERQRGNFPDRFSGHQFPNYSSELNVNALLLGDSALYLCASSLFRLAGDAGELFFGEGSRLTVL.

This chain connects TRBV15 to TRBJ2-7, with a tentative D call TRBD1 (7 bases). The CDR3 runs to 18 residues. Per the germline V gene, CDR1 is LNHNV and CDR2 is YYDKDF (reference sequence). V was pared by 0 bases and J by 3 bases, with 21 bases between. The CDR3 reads CATSREYDPRGVSYEQYF. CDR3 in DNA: TGTGCCACCAGCAGAGAGTATGACCCCAGGGGGGTGAGCTACGAGCAGTACTTC. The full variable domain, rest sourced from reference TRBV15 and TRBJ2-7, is DAMVIQNPRYQVTQFGKPVTLSCSQTLNHNVMYWYQQKSSQAPKLLFHYYDKDFNNEADTPDNFQSRRPNTSFCFLDIRSPGLGDTAMYLCATSREYDPRGVSYEQYFGPGTRLTVT.

CDR3 protein: CASSSGAYEQYF. The CDR3 region has the DNA TGTGCCAGCAGTTCGGGGGCCTACGAGCAGTACTTC. J is TRBJ2-7 and V is TRBV28; the D gene is possibly TRBD2 (6 bases). V dropped 4 bases and J dropped 2 bases, with 6 bases sitting between them. Germline CDR1 and CDR2: MDHEN and SYDVKM. There are 12 residues in the CDR3.

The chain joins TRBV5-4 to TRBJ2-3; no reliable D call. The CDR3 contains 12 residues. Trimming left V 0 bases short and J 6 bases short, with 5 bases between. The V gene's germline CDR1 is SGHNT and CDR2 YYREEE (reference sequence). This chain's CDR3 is CASSLDEDTQYF. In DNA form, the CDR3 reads TGTGCCAGCAGCTTGGACGAGGATACGCAGTATTTT. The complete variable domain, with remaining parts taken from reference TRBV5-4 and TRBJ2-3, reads ETGVTQSPTHLIKTRGQQVTLRCSSQSGHNTVSWYQQALGQGPQFIFQYYREEENGRGNFPPRFSGLQFPNYSSELNVNALELDDSALYLCASSLDEDTQYFGPGTRLTVL.

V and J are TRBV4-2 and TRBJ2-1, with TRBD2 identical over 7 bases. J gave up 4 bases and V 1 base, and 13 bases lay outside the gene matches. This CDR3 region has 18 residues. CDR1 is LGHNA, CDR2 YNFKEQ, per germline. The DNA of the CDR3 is TGTGCCAGCAGCCAAGGGGAAGTGAGGGAGGGCCCTTACAATGAGCAGTTCTTC. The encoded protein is CASSQGEVREGPYNEQFF.